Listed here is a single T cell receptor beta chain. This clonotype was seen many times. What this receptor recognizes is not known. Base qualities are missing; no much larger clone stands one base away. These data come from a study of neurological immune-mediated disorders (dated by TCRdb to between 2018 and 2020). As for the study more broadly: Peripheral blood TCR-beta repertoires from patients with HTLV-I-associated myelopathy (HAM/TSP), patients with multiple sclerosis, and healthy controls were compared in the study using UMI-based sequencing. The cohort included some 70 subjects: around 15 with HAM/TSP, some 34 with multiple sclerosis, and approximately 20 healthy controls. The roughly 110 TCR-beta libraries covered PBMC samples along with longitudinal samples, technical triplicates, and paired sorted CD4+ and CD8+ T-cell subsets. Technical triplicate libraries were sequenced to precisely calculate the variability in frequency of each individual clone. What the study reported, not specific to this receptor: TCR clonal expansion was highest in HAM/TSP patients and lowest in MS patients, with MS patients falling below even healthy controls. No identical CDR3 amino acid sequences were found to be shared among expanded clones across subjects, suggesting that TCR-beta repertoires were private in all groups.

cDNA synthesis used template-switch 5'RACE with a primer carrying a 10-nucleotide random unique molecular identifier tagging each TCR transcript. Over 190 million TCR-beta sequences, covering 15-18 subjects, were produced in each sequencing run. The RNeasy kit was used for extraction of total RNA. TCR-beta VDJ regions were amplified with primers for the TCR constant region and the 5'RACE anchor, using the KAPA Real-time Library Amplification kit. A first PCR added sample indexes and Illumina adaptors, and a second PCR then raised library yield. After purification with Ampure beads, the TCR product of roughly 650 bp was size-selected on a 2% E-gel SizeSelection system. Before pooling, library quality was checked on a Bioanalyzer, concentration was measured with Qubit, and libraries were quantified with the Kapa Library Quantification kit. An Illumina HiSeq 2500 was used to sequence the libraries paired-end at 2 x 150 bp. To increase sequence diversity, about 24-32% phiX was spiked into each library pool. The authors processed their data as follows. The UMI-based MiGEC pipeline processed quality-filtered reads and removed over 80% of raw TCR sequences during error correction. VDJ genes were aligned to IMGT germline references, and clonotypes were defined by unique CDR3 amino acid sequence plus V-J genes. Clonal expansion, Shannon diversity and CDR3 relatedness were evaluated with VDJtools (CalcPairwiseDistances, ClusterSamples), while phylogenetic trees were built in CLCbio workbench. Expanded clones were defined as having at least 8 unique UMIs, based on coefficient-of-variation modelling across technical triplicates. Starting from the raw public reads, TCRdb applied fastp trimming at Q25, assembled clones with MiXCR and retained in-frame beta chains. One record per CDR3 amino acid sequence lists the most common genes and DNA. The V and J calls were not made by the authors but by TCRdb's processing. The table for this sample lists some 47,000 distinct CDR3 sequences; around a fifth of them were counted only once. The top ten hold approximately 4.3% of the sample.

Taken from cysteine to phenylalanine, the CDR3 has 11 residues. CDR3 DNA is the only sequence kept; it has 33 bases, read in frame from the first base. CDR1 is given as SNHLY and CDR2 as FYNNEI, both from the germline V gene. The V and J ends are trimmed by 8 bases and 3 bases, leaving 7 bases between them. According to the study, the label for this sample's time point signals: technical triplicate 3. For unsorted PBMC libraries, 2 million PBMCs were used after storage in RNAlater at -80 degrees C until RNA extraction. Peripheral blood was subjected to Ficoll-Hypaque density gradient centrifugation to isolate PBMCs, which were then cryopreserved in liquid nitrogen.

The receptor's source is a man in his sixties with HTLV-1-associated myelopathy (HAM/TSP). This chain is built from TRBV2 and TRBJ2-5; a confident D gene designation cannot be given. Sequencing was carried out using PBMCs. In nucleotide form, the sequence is TGTGCCAGCGGGCAGGAAGAGACCCAGTACTTC. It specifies CASGQEETQYF. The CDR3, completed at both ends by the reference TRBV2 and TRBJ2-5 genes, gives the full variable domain EPEVTQTPSHQVTQMGQEVILRCVPISNHLYFYWYRQILGQKVEFLVSFYNNEISEKSEIFDDQFSVERPDGSNFTLKIRSTKLEDSAMYFCASGQEETQYFGPGTRLLVL.